Following are 5 T cell receptor beta chains from one sample sequenced in a study of persistence of HIV-infected CD4 T cells. The immunoSEQ assay was version 4, run in survey mode. Profiled with immunoSEQ multiplex PCR; TCRdb holds only in-frame clones, not every one. The data show about 36,000 clones, over 75% seen once. Cells were stimulated with overlapping HIV-1 Gag 15-mer peptides. CD40L-negative CD69-negative CD45RO-high memory CD4+ T cells were sorted as populations depleted of antigen-responding cells. Their recognized antigens are unknown. The sample consisted of cultured CD4+ T cells from PBMCs, taken from a patient who received antiretroviral therapy. The receptors here all came from an adult with HIV. The donor label of this sample is uncertain.

V and J are TRBV6-5 and TRBJ2-7; D gene ambiguous. Germline CDR1 and CDR2: MNHEY and SVGAGI. There are 16 residues in the CDR3. V was trimmed by 2 bases and J by 7 bases, leaving 21 bases between them. CDR3 DNA sequence: TGTGCCAGCAGTTACGCATCTACCATTCCAACCTCTGAGCAGTACTTC. Translating gives CASSYASTIPTSEQYF.

The chain carries TRBV5-4 and TRBJ2-7, with D perhaps assigned TRBD1 or TRBD2 (5 bases each). The V end lost 3 bases, the J end lost 2 bases, and 12 bases lay between the germline ends. Germline loops: CDR1 SGHNT, CDR2 YYREEE (reference sequence). CDR3 length: 14 amino acids. The CDR3 region has the DNA TGTGCCAGCAGCTGGGACGTTGGGGCCTACGAGCAGTACTTC. It is translated as CASSWDVGAYEQYF.

The chain joins TRBV5-1 to TRBJ2-4; perhaps D is TRBD1 or TRBD2 (7 bases each). V was pared by 2 bases and J by 7 bases, with 13 bases between. This CDR3 region has 14 residues. Germline CDR1 reads SGHRS; CDR2 reads YFSETQ. The CDR3 loop is CASSFRGGSNIQYF. CDR3 nucleotide sequence: TGCGCCAGCAGCTTCAGGGGGGGCTCGAACATTCAGTACTTC.

The V call is TRBV7-2, the J call TRBJ2-7; D not resolved. Per germline, CDR1 SGHTA and CDR2 FQGNSA. Trimming removed 2 bases at V and 2 bases at J, with 7 bases between. This CDR3 has 13 residues. The CDR3 bases are TGTGCCAGCAGCTTATACGCCACCTACGAGCAGTACTTC. Amino acids: CASSLYATYEQYF.

V gene TRBV7-9 combines with J gene TRBJ2-4, with 8 bases aligning to TRBD1. The V gene end was trimmed by 2 bases and the J gene end by 7 bases; junction bases not matched to a gene: 7. CDR3 length equals 15 residues. Germline CDR1 SEHNR, CDR2 FQNEAQ (reference sequence). CDR3 in amino acids: CASSLTTGALNIQYF. The CDR3 bases are TGTGCCAGCAGCTTAACGACAGGGGCCCTGAACATTCAGTACTTC.